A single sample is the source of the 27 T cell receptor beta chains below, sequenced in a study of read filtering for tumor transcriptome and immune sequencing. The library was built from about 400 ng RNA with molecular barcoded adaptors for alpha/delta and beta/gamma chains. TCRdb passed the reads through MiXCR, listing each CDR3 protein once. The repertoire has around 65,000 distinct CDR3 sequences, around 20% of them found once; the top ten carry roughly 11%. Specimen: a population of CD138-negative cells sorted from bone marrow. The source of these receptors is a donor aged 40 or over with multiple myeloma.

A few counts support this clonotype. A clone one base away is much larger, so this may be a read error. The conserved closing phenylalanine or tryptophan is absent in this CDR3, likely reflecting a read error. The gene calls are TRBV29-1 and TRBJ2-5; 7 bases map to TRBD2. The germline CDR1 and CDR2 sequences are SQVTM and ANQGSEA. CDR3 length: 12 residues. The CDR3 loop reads CSGGEYQETQYL. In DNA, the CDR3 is TGCAGTGGGGGGGAATACCAAGAGACCCAGTACTTG.

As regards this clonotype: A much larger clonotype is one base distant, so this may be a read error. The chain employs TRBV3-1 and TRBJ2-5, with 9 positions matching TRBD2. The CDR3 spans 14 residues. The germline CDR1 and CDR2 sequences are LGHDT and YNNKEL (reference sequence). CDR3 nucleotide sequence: TGTGCCAGCCGCCAAGCGGGGGGCCTAGAGACCCAGTACTTC. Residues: CASRQAGGLETQYF.

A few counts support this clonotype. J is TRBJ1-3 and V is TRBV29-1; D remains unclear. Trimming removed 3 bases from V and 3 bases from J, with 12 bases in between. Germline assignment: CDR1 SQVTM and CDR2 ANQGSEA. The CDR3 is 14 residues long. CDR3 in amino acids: CSVETGEHGNTIYF. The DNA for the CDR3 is TGCAGCGTTGAGACCGGGGAGCATGGAAACACCATATATTTT.

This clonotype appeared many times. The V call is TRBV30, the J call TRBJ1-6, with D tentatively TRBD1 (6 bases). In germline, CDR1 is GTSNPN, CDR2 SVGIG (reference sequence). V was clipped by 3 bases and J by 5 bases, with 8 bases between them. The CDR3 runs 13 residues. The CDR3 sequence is CAWSRTDNSPLHF. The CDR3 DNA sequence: TGTGCCTGGAGCAGGACAGATAATTCACCCCTCCACTTT.

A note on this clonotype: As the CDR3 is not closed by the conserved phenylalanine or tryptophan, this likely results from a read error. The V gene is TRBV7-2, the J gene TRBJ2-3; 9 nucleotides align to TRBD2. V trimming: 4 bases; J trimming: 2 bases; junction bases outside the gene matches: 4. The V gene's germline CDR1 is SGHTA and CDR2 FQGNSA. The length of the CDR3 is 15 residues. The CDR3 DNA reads TGTGCCAGCAGCTCTCGACTAGCGGACACAGATACGCAGTATCTT. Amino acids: CASSSRLADTDTQYL.

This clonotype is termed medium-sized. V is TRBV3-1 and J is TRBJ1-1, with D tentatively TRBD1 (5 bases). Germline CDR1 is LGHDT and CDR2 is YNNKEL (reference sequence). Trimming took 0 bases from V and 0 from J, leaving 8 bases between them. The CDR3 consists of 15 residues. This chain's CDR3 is CASSQDGGMNTEAFF. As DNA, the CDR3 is TGTGCCAGCAGCCAAGATGGGGGGATGAACACTGAAGCTTTCTTT.

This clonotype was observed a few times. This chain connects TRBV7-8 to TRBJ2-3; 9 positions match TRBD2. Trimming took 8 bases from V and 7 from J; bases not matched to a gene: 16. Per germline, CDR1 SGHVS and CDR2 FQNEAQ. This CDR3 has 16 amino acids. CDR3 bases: TGTGCCAGCCAGCCAAAAGAGCGGGGGGCCCATAATACGCAGTATTTT. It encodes CASQPKERGAHNTQYF.

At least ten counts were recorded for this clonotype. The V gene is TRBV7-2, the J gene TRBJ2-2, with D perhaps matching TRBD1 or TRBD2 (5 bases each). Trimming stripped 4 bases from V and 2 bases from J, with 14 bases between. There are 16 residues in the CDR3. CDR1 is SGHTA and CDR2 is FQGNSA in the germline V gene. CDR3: CASSSRGAFNTGELFF. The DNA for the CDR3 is TGTGCCAGCAGCTCCCGAGGGGCTTTTAACACCGGGGAGCTGTTTTTT. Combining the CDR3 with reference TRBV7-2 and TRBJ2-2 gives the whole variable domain GAGVSQSPSNKVTEKGKDVELRCDPISGHTALYWYRQSLGQGLEFLIYFQGNSAPDKSGLPSDRFSAERTGGSVSTLTIQRTQQEDSAVYLCASSSRGAFNTGELFFGEGSRLTVL.

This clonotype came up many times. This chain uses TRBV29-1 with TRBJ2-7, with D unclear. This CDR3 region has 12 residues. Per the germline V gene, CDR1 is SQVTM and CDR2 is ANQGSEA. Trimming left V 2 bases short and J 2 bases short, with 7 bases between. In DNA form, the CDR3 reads TGCAGCGTTGAAACCCAGCCCTACGAGCAGTACTTC. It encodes CSVETQPYEQYF.

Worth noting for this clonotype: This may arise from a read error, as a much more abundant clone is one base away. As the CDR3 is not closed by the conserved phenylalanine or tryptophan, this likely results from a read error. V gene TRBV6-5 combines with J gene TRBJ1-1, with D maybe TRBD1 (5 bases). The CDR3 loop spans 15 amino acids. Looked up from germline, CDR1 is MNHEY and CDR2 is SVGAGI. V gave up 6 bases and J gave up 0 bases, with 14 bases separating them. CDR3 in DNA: TGTGCCAGCAGCGTAACCGGGACGATGAACACTGAAGCTTTCTTA. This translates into CASSVTGTMNTEAFL.

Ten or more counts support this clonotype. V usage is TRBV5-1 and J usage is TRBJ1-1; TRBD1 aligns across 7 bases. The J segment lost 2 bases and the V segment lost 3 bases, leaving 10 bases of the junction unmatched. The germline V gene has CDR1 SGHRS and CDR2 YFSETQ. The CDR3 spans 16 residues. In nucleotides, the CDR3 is TGCGCCAGCAGCTATTTGCAGGACAGGAGTAACACTGAAGCTTTCTTT. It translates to CASSYLQDRSNTEAFF.

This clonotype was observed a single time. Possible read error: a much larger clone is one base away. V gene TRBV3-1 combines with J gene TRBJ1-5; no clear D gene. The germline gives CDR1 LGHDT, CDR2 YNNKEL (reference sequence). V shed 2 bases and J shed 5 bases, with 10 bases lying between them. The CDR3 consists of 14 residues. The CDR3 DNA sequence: TGTGCCAGCAGCCAATATTGGGAATATCAGCCCCAGCATTTT. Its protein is CASSQYWEYQPQHF.

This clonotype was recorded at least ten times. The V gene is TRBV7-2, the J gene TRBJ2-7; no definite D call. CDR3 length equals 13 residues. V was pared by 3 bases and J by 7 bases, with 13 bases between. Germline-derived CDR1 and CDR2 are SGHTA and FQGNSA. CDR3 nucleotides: TGTGCCAGCAGCTTCCGGTCGCGGACGGAGCAGTACTTC. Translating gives CASSFRSRTEQYF.

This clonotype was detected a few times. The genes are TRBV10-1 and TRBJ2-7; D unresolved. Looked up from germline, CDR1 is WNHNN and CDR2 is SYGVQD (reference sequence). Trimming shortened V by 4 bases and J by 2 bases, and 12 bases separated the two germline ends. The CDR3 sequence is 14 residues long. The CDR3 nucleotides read TGCGCCAGCAGTGTGGCAGAGGCTACCTACGAGCAGTACTTC. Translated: CASSVAEATYEQYF.

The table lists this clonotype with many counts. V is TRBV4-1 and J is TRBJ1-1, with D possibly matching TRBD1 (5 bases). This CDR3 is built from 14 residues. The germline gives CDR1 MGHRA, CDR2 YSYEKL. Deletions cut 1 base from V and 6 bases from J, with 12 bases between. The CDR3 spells CASSQADRGAEAFF. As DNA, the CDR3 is TGCGCCAGCAGCCAAGCAGACCGAGGGGCTGAAGCTTTCTTT.

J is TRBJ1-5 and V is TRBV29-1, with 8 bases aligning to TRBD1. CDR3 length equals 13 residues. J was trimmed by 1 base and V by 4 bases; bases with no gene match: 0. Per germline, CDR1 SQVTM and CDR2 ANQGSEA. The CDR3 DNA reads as TGCAGCGTTGGGACAGGGAGCAATCAGCCCCAGCATTTT. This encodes CSVGTGSNQPQHF.

For the CDR3, the DNA is TGTGCCAGCAGCCCGTATGACAGGGACACTGAAGCTTTCTTT. Residues: CASSPYDRDTEAFF. The rearrangement joins TRBV3-1 to TRBJ1-1; 7 bases align to TRBD1. Per germline, CDR1 LGHDT and CDR2 YNNKEL (reference sequence). The CDR3 runs to 14 residues. V was pared by 4 bases and J by 3 bases, with 5 bases of the junction left unmatched.

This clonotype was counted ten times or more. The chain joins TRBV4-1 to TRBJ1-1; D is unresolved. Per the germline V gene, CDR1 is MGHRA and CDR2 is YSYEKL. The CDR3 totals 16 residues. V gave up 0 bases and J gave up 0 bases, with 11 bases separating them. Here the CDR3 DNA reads TGCGCCAGCAGCCAAGATGATGCGGTATTGAACACTGAAGCTTTCTTT. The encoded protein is CASSQDDAVLNTEAFF.

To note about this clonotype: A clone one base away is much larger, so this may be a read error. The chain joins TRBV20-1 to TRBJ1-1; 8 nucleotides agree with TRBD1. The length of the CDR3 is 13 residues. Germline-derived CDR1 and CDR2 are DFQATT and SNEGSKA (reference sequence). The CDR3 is CSAQGARDTGAFF. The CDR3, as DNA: TGCAGTGCCCAGGGGGCAAGGGACACTGGAGCTTTCTTT.

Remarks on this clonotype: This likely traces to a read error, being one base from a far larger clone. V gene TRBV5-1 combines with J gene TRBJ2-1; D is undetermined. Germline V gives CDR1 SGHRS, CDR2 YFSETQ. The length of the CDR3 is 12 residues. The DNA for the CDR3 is TGTGCCGGCAGCTTAGTTAGCTATGAGCAGTTCTTC. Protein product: CAGSLVSYEQFF.

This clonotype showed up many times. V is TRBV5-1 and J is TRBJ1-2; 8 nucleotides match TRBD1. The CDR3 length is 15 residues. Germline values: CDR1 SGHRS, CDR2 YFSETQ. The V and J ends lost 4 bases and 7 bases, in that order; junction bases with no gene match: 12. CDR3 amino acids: CASSPDGQGHAGYTF. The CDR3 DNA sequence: TGCGCCAGCAGCCCCGACGGACAGGGCCATGCTGGCTACACCTTC. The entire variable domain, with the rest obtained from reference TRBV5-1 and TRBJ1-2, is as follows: KAGVTQTPRYLIKTRGQQVTLSCSPISGHRSVSWYQQTPGQGLQFLFEYFSETQRNKGNFPGRFSGRQFSNSRSEMNVSTLELGDSALYLCASSPDGQGHAGYTFGSGTRLTVV.

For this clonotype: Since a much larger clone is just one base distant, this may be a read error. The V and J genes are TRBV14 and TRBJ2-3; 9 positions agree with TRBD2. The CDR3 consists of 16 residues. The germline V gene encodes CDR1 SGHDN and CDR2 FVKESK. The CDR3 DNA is TGTGCCAGCAGCCGGCTAGCGGGAACAAGCACAGATATGCAGTATTTT. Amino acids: CASSRLAGTSTDMQYF.

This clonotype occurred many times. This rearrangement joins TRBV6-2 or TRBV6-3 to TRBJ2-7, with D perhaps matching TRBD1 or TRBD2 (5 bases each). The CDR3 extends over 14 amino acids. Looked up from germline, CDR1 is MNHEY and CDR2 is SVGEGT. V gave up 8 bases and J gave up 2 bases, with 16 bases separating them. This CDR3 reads CASSEVTATYEQYF. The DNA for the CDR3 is TGTGCCAGCTCGGAGGTGACAGCAACCTACGAGCAGTACTTC.

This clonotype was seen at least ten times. The CDR3 DNA reads TGCGCCAGCAGCTTAACGACAGTGGGAACCGGGGAGCTGTTTTTT. Its protein product is CASSLTTVGTGELFF. The rearrangement uses TRBV5-1 and TRBJ2-2; maybe TRBD1 (5 bases). The CDR3 sequence is 15 residues long. Trimming cost V 2 bases and J 5 bases, with 13 bases left between them. From germline, CDR1 is SGHRS and CDR2 YFSETQ.

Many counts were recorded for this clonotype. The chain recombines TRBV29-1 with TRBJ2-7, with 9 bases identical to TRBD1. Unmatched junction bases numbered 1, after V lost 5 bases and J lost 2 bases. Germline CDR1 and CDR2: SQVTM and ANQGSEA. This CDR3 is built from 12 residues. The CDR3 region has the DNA TGCAGCGTTAACAGGGGGCCCTACGAGCAGTACTTC. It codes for CSVNRGPYEQYF.

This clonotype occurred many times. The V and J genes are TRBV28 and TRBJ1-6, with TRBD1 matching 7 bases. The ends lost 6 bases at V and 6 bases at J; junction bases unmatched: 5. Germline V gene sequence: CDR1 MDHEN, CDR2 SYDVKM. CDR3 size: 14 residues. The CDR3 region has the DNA TGTGCCAGCAGACTGACAGGGTCTAATTCACCCCTCCACTTT. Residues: CASRLTGSNSPLHF.

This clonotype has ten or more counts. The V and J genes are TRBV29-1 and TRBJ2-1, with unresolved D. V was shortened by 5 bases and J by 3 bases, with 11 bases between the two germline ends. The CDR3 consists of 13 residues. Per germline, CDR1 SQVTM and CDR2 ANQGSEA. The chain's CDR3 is CSVLKGSYNEQFF. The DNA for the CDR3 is TGCAGCGTTCTGAAGGGAAGCTACAATGAGCAGTTCTTC.